One sample yielded the 21 T cell receptor beta chains listed below, sequenced in a study of shared clonotypes between healthy human individuals. Sequencing was performed with immunoSEQ multiplex PCR; in TCRdb, only in-frame clones are kept and a portion is missing. The sample carries about 2 million clones, roughly 94% recorded once. What was sequenced was naive CD4+ T cells sorted from blood. The subset here: CD45RA+ positively selected. The receptors shown here come from a man younger than 35 in good health.

V gene TRBV29-1 combines with J gene TRBJ1-3, with D maybe TRBD1 (6 bases). The CDR3 runs to 14 residues. From germline, CDR1 is SQVTM and CDR2 ANQGSEA. Trimming left V 3 bases short and J 2 bases short, with 11 bases between. CDR3 region: CSVEGGAAGNTIYF. The CDR3 DNA sequence: TGCAGCGTTGAGGGGGGGGCAGCTGGAAACACCATATATTTT.

This clone was picked up a small number of times. The J gene is TRBJ1-2, the V gene TRBV10-3; maybe TRBD1 (5 bases). V was cut by 5 bases and J by 8 bases, with 15 bases left in between. The CDR3 spans 13 residues. Germline-derived CDR1 and CDR2 are ENHRY and SYGVKD. DNA for the CDR3: TGTGCCATCAGTAGGGACTTCTCTTCAGGCTACACCTTC. This codes for CAISRDFSSGYTF.

The rearrangement uses TRBV2 and TRBJ2-5, with TRBD2 matching over 8 bases. The germline V gene has CDR1 SNHLY and CDR2 FYNNEI. Unmatched junction bases numbered 11, after V lost 7 bases and J lost 4 bases. The CDR3 sequence is 15 residues long. The CDR3 DNA follows: TGTGCCAGCACTTGGGCGGGAGGTGGTAGAGAGACCCAGTACTTC. This translates into CASTWAGGGRETQYF.

Comment on this clone: The junction differs from germline at one of its ends, possibly a read error. V is TRBV7-9 and J is TRBJ2-5; 11 bases map to TRBD2. Germline V gives CDR1 SEHNR, CDR2 FQNEAQ (reference sequence). This CDR3 is built from 15 residues. The CDR3 region is CASSLAGGNLETQYF. CDR3 DNA: TGTGCCAGCAGCCTAGCGGGGGGAAACCTGGAGACCCAGTACTTC.

V usage is TRBV4-1 and J usage is TRBJ2-4; a weak D match, TRBD1 (6 bases). The CDR3 runs 18 residues. Trimming took 1 base from V and 0 from J, leaving 16 bases between them. Germline V gene data show CDR1 as MGHRA and CDR2 as YSYEKL. DNA for the CDR3: TGCGCCAGCAGCCAAGGAGATACAGGGAATATAGCCAAAAACATTCAGTACTTC. This sequence encodes CASSQGDTGNIAKNIQYF.

The chain employs TRBV30 and TRBJ2-7, with a possible D match to TRBD2 (7 bases). The length of the CDR3 is 15 residues. V shed 2 bases and J shed 5 bases, with 19 bases lying between them. CDR1 and CDR2 (germline): GTSNPN, SVGIG (reference sequence). CDR3 nucleotides: TGTGCCTGGAGTAGAGGACGGGGGGACAAAGACGAGCAGTACTTC. It encodes CAWSRGRGDKDEQYF. Drawing the rest from reference TRBV30 and TRBJ2-7, the complete variable domain is SQTIHQWPATLVQPVGSPLSLECTVEGTSNPNLYWYRQAAGRGLQLLFYSVGIGQISSEVPQNLSASRPQDRQFILSSKKLLLSDSGFYLCAWSRGRGDKDEQYFGPGTRLTVT.

The chain is built from TRBV12-5 and TRBJ2-1; tentative D call: TRBD1 (6 bases). The V and J ends lost 4 bases and 0 bases respectively, with 16 bases between them. The germline CDR1 and CDR2 sequences are LGHNT and FRNRAP. The CDR3 is 17 amino acids. The CDR3 sequence: CASGSQSGTNSYNEQFF. The CDR3 DNA reads as TGTGCTAGTGGTTCCCAATCCGGGACAAACTCCTACAATGAGCAGTTCTTC.

In this sample, this clone turned up once. The rearrangement uses TRBV7-9 and TRBJ2-7, with 8 bases lining up with TRBD2. CDR1 and CDR2 (germline): SEHNR, FQNEAQ (reference sequence). The CDR3 runs to 15 residues. The junction had 6 bases not matched to a gene; V was cut back by 3 bases and J by 2 bases. This CDR3 is CASSFSGTRTYEQYF. CDR3 coding DNA: TGTGCCAGCAGCTTTTCCGGGACTAGGACCTACGAGCAGTACTTC.

V usage is TRBV6-1 and J usage is TRBJ1-5, with 9 bases matching TRBD1. The J segment lost 16 bases and the V segment lost 1 base, leaving 5 bases of the junction unmatched. Looked up from germline, CDR1 is MNHNS and CDR2 is SASEGT. This CDR3 has 12 amino acids. CDR3 loop: CASSEGTGVIHF. CDR3 coding DNA: TGTGCCAGCAGTGAAGGGACAGGGGTAATACATTTT.

In the case of this clone: Other nucleotide sequences in the sample specify the same CDR3. The CDR3 is CAWSVSGYSNQPQHF. CDR3 nucleotides: TGTGCCTGGAGTGTGTCAGGGTATAGCAATCAGCCCCAGCATTTT. The chain has TRBV30 and TRBJ1-5; perhaps TRBD1 as D (5 bases). The CDR3 covers 15 residues. The ends were cut back, 0 bases at V and 0 bases at J, with 9 bases in the middle. Germline-derived CDR1 and CDR2 are GTSNPN and SVGIG (reference sequence).

This sequence joins TRBV6-1 and TRBJ1-1; D possibly corresponds to TRBD1 (6 bases). The CDR3 has 15 amino acids. From germline, CDR1 is MNHNS and CDR2 SASEGT. Trimming took off 3 bases at V and 0 bases at J, with 11 bases between the two ends. The CDR3 spells CASSDGTLMNTEAFF. The CDR3 DNA is TGTGCCAGCAGTGATGGGACACTAATGAACACTGAAGCTTTCTTT.

For the CDR3, the DNA is TGTGCCAGCAGCCGGGCGGGAGGGCCGATTTTGGAGCAGTACTTC. It specifies CASSRAGGPILEQYF. V usage is TRBV5-6 and J usage is TRBJ2-7, with 9 bases matching TRBD2. The germline V gene has CDR1 SGHDT and CDR2 YYEEEE. Trimming at V came to 4 bases and at J to 7 bases, leaving 12 bases not matched to a gene. The CDR3 length is 15 residues.

This sequence joins TRBV5-1 and TRBJ1-2, with D possibly TRBD1 on 6 matching bases. The V and J ends lost 0 bases and 4 bases respectively, with 10 bases between them. The germline CDR1 and CDR2 sequences are SGHRS and YFSETQ. The CDR3 covers 14 residues. Here the CDR3 DNA reads TGCGCCAGCAGCTTGGGCGGGGGCAGCTATGGCTACACCTTC. Amino acids: CASSLGGGSYGYTF.

The J gene is TRBJ2-7, the V gene TRBV30; D uncertain. CDR1 is GTSNPN, CDR2 SVGIG, per germline (reference sequence). This CDR3 contains 13 residues. The V end was cut by 3 bases, the J end by 0 bases, with 9 bases between. CDR3 nucleotides: TGTGCCTGGAGAGGTGTTCCCTCCTACGAGCAGTACTTC. It codes for CAWRGVPSYEQYF.

The chain employs TRBV6-5 and TRBJ2-5; TRBD2 might be the D (6 bases). Germline lookup yields CDR1 MNHEY and CDR2 SVGAGI. The CDR3 sequence is 13 residues long. V dropped 1 base and J dropped 7 bases, with 10 bases sitting between them. In nucleotides, the CDR3 is TGTGCCAGCAGTTACTTCGGGAGCGGGACCCAGTACTTC. This codes for CASSYFGSGTQYF.

The chain carries TRBV19 and TRBJ1-5, with a weak D call TRBD1 (6 bases). Trimming removed 1 base at V and 3 bases at J, with 10 bases between. The CDR3 is 15 amino acids. The V gene's germline CDR1 is LNHDA and CDR2 SQIVND (reference sequence). CDR3 amino acids: CASSIGTVNNQPQHF. For the CDR3, the DNA is TGTGCCAGTAGTATAGGGACAGTCAACAATCAGCCCCAGCATTTT. Full variable domain (outside the CDR3, taken from reference TRBV19 and TRBJ1-5): DGGITQSPKYLFRKEGQNVTLSCEQNLNHDAMYWYRQDPGQGLRLIYYSQIVNDFQKGDIAEGYSVSREKKESFPLTVTSAQKNPTAFYLCASSIGTVNNQPQHFGDGTRLSIL.

The V call is TRBV28, the J call TRBJ2-6; no definite D call. Per the germline V gene, CDR1 is MDHEN and CDR2 is SYDVKM. V lost 6 bases and J 0 bases, leaving 12 bases between the germline ends. The CDR3 spans 16 residues. The CDR3 reads CASRRLISSGANVLTF. The CDR3 region has the DNA TGTGCCAGCAGACGACTGATTAGCTCTGGGGCCAACGTCCTGACTTTC.

This clone was seen only once. V and J are TRBV4-3 and TRBJ2-3, with 10 bases that match TRBD2. The CDR3 contains 17 residues. With 0 bases clipped from V and 8 bases from J, the junction kept 11 bases outside the gene matches. CDR1 and CDR2 (germline): LGHNA, YSLEER. CDR3 region: CASSQDRTSGVGGTQYF. CDR3 DNA: TGCGCCAGCAGCCAAGATCGTACTAGCGGGGTCGGTGGTACGCAGTATTTT.

The count of this clone is one. The V gene is TRBV28, the J gene TRBJ1-2; tentative D call: TRBD1 (6 bases). Trimming removed 6 bases from V and 7 bases from J, with 12 bases in between. CDR1 is MDHEN, CDR2 SYDVKM, per germline. This CDR3 has 12 amino acids. CDR3 sequence (DNA): TGTGCCAGCAGCATAACAGGGATTGGCTACACCTTC. This codes for CASSITGIGYTF.

This clone was counted a single time. The rearrangement uses TRBV5-4 and TRBJ2-2; 7 bases align to TRBD1. From germline, CDR1 is SGHNT and CDR2 YYREEE (reference sequence). The CDR3 loop spans 14 amino acids. The V gene end was trimmed by 0 bases and the J gene end by 7 bases; junction bases not matched to a gene: 3. The CDR3 reads CASSLGSGGGELFF. The CDR3 nucleotides read TGTGCCAGCAGCTTGGGGTCAGGGGGCGGGGAGCTGTTTTTT.

The chain employs TRBV9 and TRBJ1-1; D unclear. CDR1 is SGDLS, CDR2 YYNGEE, per germline. The V end was cut by 0 bases, the J end by 11 bases, with 14 bases between. This CDR3 region has 13 residues. The CDR3 DNA is TGTGCCAGCAGCGTAGAGGGAGGGAGGGAGGCTTTCTTT. It specifies CASSVEGGREAFF.